The T cell receptor (beta chain) described here comes from a study of cytomegalovirus exposure and HLA in healthy donors. Use of 60 Vbeta and 13 Jbeta primers characterized the PCR. Sequencing was performed with immunoSEQ multiplex PCR; in TCRdb, only in-frame clones are kept and a portion is missing. Here the sample spans 75,000 to 95,000 clones, around three quarters being singletons. Study findings and constraints: Reported results showed that the classifier diagnosed cytomegalovirus status with high specificity and sensitivity. In vitro checks showed that a few CMV-associated chains really do target CMV antigens.

This CDR3 region has 14 residues. Germline V lookup: CDR1 SGDLS, CDR2 YYNGEE. V gave up 2 bases and J gave up 3 bases, with 12 bases separating them. Comment on this clone: Its antigen is unidentified.

Material for sequencing was PBMCs. This chain uses TRBV9 with TRBJ2-7; D is perhaps TRBD2 (5 bases). The clonotype was recovered from a woman aged 40 to 50 in good health and CMV-seropositive. The CDR3 reads CASSVASGFYEQYF. CDR3 DNA: TGTGCCAGCAGCGTTGCATCGGGGTTCTACGAGCAGTACTTC.